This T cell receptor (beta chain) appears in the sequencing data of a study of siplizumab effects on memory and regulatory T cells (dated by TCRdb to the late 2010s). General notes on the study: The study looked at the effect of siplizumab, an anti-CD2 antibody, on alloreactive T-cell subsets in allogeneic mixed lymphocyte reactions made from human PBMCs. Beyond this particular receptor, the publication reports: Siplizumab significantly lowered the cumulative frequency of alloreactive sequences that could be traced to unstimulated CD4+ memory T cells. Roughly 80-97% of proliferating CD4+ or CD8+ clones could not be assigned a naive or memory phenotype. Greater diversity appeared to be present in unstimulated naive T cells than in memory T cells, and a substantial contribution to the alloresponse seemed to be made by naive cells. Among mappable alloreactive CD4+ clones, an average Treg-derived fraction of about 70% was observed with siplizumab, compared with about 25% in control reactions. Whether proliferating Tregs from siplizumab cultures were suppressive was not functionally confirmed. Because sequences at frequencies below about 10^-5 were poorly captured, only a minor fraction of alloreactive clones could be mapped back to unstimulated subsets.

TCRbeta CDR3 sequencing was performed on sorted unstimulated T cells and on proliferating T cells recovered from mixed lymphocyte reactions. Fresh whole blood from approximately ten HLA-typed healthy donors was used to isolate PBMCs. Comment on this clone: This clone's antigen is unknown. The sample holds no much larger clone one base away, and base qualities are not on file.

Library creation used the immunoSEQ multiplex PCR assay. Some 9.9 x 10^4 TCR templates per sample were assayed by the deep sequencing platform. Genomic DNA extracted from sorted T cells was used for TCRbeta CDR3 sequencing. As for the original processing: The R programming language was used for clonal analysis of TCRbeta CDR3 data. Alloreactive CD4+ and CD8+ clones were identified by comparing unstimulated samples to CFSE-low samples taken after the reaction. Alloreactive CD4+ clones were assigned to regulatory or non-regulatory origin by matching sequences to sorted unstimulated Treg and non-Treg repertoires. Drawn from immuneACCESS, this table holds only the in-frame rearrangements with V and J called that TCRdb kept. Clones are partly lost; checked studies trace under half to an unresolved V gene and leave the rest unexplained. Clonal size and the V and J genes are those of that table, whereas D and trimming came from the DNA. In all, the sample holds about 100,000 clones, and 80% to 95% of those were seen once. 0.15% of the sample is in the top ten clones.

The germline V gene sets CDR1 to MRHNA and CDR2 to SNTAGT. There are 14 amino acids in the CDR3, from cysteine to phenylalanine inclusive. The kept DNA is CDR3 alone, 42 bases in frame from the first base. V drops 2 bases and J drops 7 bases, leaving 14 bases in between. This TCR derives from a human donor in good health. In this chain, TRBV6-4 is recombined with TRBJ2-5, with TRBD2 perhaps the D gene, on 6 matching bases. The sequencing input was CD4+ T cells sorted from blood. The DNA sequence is TGTGCCAGCAGTGACGAGGAGGGGTCAGGGACCCAGTACTTC. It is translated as CASSDEEGSGTQYF.